A selection of T cell receptor beta chains follows, all from one sample in a study of cytomegalovirus exposure and HLA in healthy donors. Profiling relied on immunoSEQ multiplex PCR, and the TCRdb table lists in-frame clones only, not all of them. The sample records more than 200,000 clones, approximately 81% being singletons. Sequencing used PBMCs. These receptors were collected from a human donor in good health. The CDR3 runs from the conserved cysteine through the conserved F or W. A D gene is named only where the DNA matches it firmly. Some rows mark clone size as missing; the rest say once, few, many or name a class of expanded clone.

TRBD2 TRBJ2-1 . TRBV7-3 CASSPPERGSSYNEQFF TGTGCCAGCAGCCCCCCAGAGCGGGGGAGCTCCTACAATGAGCAGTTCTTC
TRBD1 TRBJ1-2 . TRBV7-9 CASSLGRAGQGNYGYTF TGTGCCAGCAGCTTAGGGAGGGCGGGACAGGGCAACTATGGCTACACCTTC
TRBD2 TRBJ2-7 . TRBV7-2 CASSLGLAGSYEQYF TGTGCCAGCAGCCTTGGACTAGCGGGCTCCTACGAGCAGTACTTC
TRBD1 TRBJ2-1 . TRBV7-2 CASSTGPGTGIYNEQFF TGTGCCAGCAGCACCGGCCCCGGGACAGGGATATACAATGAGCAGTTCTTC
. TRBJ2-3 few TRBV27 CASSLGQSTDTQYF TGTGCCAGCAGTTTGGGGCAAAGCACAGATACGCAGTATTTT
TRBD2 TRBJ2-2 . TRBV27 CASSSPASGGLTGELFF TGTGCCAGCAGTTCCCCGGCTAGCGGGGGCCTTACCGGGGAGCTGTTTTTT
TRBD1 TRBJ1-1 . TRBV19 CASTLDRSNTEAFF TGTGCCAGTACCCTGGACAGGTCGAACACTGAAGCTTTCTTT
. TRBJ2-7 once TRBV5-6 CASSRETYEQYF TGTGCCAGCAGCCGAGAGACCTACGAGCAGTACTTC
. TRBJ2-1 few TRBV5-1 CASSLGTGTYYNEQFF TGCGCCAGCAGCTTGGGCACTGGGACATACTACAATGAGCAGTTCTTC
TRBD2 TRBJ2-1 . TRBV15 CATSGGTSGRADEQFF TGTGCCACCAGCGGGGGGACTAGCGGGAGGGCCGATGAGCAGTTCTTC
. TRBJ1-2 . TRBV6-6 CASSYSRNYGYTF TGTGCCAGCAGTTACTCTCGTAACTATGGCTACACCTTC
. TRBJ1-5 few TRBV19 CASSPSEGGNQPQHF TGTGCCAGTAGTCCCAGCGAAGGGGGCAATCAGCCCCAGCATTTT
. TRBJ1-1 . TRBV27 CASSPDSLLNTEAFF TGTGCCAGCAGTCCAGACAGCTTATTGAACACTGAAGCTTTCTTT
TRBD1 TRBJ1-4 once TRBV19 CASSIYFVRQGARRGEKLFF TGTGCCAGTAGTATTTACTTCGTCCGGCAGGGGGCGCGACGTGGTGAAAAACTGTTTTTT